Listed here are 5 T cell receptor beta chains from one sample, sequenced in a study of pediatric ulcerative colitis. Rectal tissue came from one to two pinch biopsies taken at colonoscopy. Sequencing was performed with immunoSEQ multiplex PCR; in TCRdb, only in-frame clones are kept and a portion is missing. The sample includes tens of thousands of clones, more than 70% of them seen just once. The sequenced material came from gut tissue. The source of these receptors is a boy under 18 with moderate ulcerative colitis.

This clone was picked up a small number of times. This sequence joins TRBV7-2 and TRBJ2-7; TRBD1 matches at 9 bases. Germline-derived CDR1 and CDR2 are SGHTA and FQGNSA. V shed 5 bases and J 6 bases; nucleotides not matched to a gene: 14. The CDR3 is 16 amino acids. CDR3 sequence reads: CASSTRSRDRASEQYF. The CDR3 coding sequence is TGTGCCAGCAGCACCCGGTCACGGGACAGGGCTAGCGAGCAGTACTTC.

The J gene is TRBJ2-1, the V gene TRBV7-2; no clear D. V gave up 1 base and J gave up 2 bases, with 6 bases separating them. The V gene's germline CDR1 is SGHTA and CDR2 FQGNSA. There are 14 residues in the CDR3. CDR3 sequence reads: CASSLGLAYNEQFF. DNA of the CDR3: TGTGCCAGCAGCTTAGGGCTAGCCTACAATGAGCAGTTCTTC. The entire variable domain, with the rest obtained from reference TRBV7-2 and TRBJ2-1, is as follows: GAGVSQSPSNKVTEKGKDVELRCDPISGHTALYWYRQSLGQGLEFLIYFQGNSAPDKSGLPSDRFSAERTGGSVSTLTIQRTQQEDSAVYLCASSLGLAYNEQFFGPGTRLTVL.

This chain uses TRBV7-9 with TRBJ1-1; D not resolved. Trimming cost V 5 bases and J 1 base, with 11 bases left between them. There are 14 residues in the CDR3. From germline, CDR1 is SEHNR and CDR2 FQNEAQ (reference sequence). The CDR3: CASSPRTGNTEAFF. The CDR3 DNA follows: TGTGCCAGCAGCCCCAGGACGGGGAACACTGAAGCTTTCTTT.

DNA of the CDR3: TGTGCCAGTAGTATCGTAGCGGGGCCGCGGCTTGTGTCAGATACGCAGTATTTT. Its translation is CASSIVAGPRLVSDTQYF. The chain couples TRBV19 to TRBJ2-3; TRBD2 matches 8 bases. Germline lookup yields CDR1 LNHDA and CDR2 SQIVND (reference sequence). CDR3 length: 18 residues. The junction had 15 bases not matched to a gene; V was cut back by 3 bases and J by 4 bases.

The V gene is TRBV2, the J gene TRBJ2-5, with D tentatively TRBD1 or TRBD2 (5 bases each). Germline CDR1 SNHLY, CDR2 FYNNEI. With 11 bases removed from V and 9 bases from J, the gap between germline ends came to 22 bases. CDR3 length: 13 residues. CDR3 protein: CAVPGTSDRAQYF. The CDR3 region has the DNA TGTGCCGTCCCCGGGACGAGTGATCGGGCCCAGTACTTC.